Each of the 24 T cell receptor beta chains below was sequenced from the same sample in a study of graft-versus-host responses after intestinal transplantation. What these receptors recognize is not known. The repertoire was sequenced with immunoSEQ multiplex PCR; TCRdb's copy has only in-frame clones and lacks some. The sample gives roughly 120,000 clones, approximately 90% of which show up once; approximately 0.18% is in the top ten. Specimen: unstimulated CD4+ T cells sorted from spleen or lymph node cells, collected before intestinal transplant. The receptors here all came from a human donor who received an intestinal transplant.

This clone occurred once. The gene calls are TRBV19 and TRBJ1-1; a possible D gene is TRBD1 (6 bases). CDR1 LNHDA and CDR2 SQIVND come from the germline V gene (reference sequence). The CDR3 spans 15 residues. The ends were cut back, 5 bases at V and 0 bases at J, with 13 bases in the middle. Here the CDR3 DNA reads TGTGCCAGTAGTGACGGACAGTACATGAACACTGAAGCTTTCTTT. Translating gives CASSDGQYMNTEAFF.

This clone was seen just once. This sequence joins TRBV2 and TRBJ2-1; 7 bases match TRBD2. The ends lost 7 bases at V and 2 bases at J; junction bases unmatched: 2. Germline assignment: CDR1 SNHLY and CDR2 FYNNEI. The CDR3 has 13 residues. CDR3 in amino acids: CASTAGAYNEQFF. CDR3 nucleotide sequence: TGTGCCAGCACCGCGGGAGCCTACAATGAGCAGTTCTTC. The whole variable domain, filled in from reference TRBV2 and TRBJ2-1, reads EPEVTQTPSHQVTQMGQEVILRCVPISNHLYFYWYRQILGQKVEFLVSFYNNEISEKSEIFDDQFSVERPDGSNFTLKIRSTKLEDSAMYFCASTAGAYNEQFFGPGTRLTVL.

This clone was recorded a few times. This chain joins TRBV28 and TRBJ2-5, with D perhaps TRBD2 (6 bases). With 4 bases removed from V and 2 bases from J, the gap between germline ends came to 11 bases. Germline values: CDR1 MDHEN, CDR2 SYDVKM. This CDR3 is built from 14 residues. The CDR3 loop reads CASSSPGAQETQYF. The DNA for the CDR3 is TGTGCCAGCAGTTCGCCGGGAGCGCAAGAGACCCAGTACTTC.

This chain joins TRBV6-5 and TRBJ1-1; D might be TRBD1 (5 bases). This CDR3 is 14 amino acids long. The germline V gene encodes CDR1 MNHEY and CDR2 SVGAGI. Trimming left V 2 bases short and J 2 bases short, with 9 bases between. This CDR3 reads CASSYPGQNTEAFF. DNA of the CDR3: TGTGCCAGCAGTTACCCCGGACAAAACACTGAAGCTTTCTTT.

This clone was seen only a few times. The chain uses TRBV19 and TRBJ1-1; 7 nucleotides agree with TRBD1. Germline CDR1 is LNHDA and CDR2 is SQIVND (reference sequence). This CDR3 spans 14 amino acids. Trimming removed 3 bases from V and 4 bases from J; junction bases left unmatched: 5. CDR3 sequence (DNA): TGTGCCAGTAGTATTGAGGGGGCAGCCACTGAAGCTTTCTTT. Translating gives CASSIEGAATEAFF.

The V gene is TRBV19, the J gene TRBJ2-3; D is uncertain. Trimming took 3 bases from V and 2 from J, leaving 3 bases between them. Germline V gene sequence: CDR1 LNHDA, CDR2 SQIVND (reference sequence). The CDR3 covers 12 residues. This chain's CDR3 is CASSINTDTQYF. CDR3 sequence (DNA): TGTGCCAGTAGTATTAACACAGATACGCAGTATTTT.

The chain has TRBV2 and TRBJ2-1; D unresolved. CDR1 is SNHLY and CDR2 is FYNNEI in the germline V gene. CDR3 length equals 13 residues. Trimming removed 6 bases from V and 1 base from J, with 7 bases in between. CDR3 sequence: CASRSESYNEQFF. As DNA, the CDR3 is TGTGCCAGCAGGAGCGAGTCCTACAATGAGCAGTTCTTC.

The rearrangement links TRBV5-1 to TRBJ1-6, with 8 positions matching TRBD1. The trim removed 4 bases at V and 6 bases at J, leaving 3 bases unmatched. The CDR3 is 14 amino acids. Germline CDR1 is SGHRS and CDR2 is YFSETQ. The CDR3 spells CASSVDRGNSPLHF. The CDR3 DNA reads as TGCGCCAGCAGCGTCGACAGGGGTAATTCACCCCTCCACTTT.

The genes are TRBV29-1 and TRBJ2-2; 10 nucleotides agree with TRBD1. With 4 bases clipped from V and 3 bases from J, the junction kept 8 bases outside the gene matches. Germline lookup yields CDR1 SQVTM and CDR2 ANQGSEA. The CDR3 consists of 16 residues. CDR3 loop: CSVGRGGTGDTGELFF. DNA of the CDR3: TGCAGCGTTGGTCGAGGGGGGACAGGGGACACCGGGGAGCTGTTTTTT.

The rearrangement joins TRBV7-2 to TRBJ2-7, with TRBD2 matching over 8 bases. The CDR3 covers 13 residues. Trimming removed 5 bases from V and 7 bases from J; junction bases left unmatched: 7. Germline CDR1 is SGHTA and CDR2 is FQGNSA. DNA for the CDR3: TGTGCCAGCAGCCCATCATCGGGGGGGGAGCAGTACTTC. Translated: CASSPSSGGEQYF.

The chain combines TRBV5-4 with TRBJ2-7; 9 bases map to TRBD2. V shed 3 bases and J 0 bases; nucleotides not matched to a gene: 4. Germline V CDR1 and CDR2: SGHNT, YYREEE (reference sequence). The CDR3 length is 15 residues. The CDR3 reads CASSSKRGDSYEQYF. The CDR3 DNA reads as TGTGCCAGCAGCTCTAAGCGGGGGGACTCCTACGAGCAGTACTTC.

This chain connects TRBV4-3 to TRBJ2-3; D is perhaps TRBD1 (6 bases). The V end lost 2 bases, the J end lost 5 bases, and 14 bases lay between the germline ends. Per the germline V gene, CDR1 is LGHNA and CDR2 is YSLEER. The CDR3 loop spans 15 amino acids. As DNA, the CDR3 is TGCGCCAGCAGCCAACAGGGGTACTACCAAGATACGCAGTATTTT. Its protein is CASSQQGYYQDTQYF.

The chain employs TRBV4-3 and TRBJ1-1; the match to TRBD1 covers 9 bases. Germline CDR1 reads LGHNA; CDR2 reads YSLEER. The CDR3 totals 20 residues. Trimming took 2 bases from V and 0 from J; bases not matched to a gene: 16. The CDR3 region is CASSQTTGTGRKALNTEAFF. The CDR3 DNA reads TGCGCCAGCAGCCAAACCACCGGGACAGGGAGGAAGGCCTTGAACACTGAAGCTTTCTTT.

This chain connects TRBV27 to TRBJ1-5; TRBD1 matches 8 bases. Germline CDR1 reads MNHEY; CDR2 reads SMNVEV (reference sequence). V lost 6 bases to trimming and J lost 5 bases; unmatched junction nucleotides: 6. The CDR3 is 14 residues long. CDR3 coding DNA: TGTGCCAGCAGGCGGCAGGGGGCCTATCAGCCCCAGCATTTT. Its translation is CASRRQGAYQPQHF.

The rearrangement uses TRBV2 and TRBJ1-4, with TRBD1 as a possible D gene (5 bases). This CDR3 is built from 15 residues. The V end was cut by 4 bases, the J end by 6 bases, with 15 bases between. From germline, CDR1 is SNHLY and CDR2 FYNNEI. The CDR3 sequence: CASSGSRVLYEKLFF. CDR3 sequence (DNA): TGTGCCAGCAGTGGATCCAGGGTGTTATATGAAAAACTGTTTTTT.

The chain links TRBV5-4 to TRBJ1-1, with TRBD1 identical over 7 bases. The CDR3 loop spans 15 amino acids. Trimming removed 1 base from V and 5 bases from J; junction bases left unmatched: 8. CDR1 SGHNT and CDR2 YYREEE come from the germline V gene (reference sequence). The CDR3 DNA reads TGTGCCAGCAGCTTGTTTCGAGACAGGGAGACTGAAGCTTTCTTT. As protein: CASSLFRDRETEAFF.

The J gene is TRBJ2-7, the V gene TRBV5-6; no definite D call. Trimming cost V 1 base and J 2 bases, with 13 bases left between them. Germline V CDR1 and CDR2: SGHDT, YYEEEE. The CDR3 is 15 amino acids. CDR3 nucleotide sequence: TGTGCCAGCAGCTTGCCTACTACGGCTACCTACGAGCAGTACTTC. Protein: CASSLPTTATYEQYF.

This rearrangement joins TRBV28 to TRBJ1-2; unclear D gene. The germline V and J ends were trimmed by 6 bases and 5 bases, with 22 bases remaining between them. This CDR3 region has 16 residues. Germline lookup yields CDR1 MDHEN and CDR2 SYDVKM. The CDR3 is CASSTTLPRGRYGYTF. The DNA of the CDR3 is TGTGCCAGCAGCACAACGCTCCCTCGCGGCCGGTATGGCTACACCTTC.

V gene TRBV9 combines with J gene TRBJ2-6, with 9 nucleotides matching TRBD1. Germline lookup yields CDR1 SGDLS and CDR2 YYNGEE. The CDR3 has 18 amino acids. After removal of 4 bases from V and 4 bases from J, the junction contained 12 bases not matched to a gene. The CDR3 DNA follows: TGTGCCAGCAGCCCCCGGACAGGGGCCCCCACAGGGGCCAACGTCCTGACTTTC. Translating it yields CASSPRTGAPTGANVLTF.

The CDR3 DNA sequence: TGTGCCTGGAGCCGGAGGAATGGCTACACCTTC. Translating gives CAWSRRNGYTF. V gene TRBV30 combines with J gene TRBJ1-2; D gene ambiguous. Germline-derived CDR1 and CDR2 are GTSNPN and SVGIG (reference sequence). The CDR3 runs to 11 residues. V lost 3 bases and J lost 6, with 8 bases in between.

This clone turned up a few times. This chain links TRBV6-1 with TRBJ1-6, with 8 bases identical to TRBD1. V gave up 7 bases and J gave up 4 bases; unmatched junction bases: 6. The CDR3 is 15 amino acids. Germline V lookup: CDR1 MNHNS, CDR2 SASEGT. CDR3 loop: CASIRTGWYNSPLHF. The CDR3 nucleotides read TGTGCCAGCATCCGGACAGGGTGGTATAATTCACCCCTCCACTTT.

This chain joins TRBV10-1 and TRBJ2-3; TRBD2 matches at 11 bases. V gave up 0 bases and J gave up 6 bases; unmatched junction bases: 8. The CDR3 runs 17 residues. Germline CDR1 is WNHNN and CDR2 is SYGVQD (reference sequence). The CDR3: CASSESGSGRAGDTQYF. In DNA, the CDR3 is TGCGCCAGCAGTGAGTCGGGTAGCGGGAGGGCCGGTGATACGCAGTATTTT.

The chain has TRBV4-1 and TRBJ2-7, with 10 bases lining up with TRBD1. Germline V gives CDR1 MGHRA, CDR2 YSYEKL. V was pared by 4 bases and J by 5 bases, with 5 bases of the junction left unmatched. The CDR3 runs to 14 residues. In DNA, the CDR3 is TGCGCCAGCAGCCGCCGGGACAGGGGCCACGAGCAGTACTTC. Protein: CASSRRDRGHEQYF.

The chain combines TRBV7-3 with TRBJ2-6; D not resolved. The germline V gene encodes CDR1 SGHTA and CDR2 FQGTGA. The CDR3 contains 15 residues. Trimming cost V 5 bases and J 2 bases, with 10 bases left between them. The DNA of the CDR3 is TGTGCCAGCAGCGCGGTGGCAGCTGGGGCCAACGTCCTGACTTTC. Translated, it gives CASSAVAAGANVLTF.